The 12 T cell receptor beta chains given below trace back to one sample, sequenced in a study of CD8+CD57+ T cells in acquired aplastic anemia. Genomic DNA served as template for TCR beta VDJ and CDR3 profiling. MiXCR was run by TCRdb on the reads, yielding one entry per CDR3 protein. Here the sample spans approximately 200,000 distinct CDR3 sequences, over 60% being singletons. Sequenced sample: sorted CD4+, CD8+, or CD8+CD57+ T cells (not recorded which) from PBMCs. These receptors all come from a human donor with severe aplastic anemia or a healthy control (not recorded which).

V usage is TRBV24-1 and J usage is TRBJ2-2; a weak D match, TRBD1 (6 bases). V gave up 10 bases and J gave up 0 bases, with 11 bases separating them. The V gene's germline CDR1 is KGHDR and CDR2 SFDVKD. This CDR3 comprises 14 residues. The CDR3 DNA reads TGTGCCACTGCATCAGGGGCGAACACCGGGGAGCTGTTTTTT. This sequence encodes CATASGANTGELFF.

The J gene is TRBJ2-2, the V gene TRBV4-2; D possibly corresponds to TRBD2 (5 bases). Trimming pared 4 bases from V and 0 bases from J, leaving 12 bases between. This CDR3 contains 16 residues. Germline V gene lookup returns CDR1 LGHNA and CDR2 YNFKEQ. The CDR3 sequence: CASSPRALANTGELFF. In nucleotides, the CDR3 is TGTGCCAGCAGCCCAAGGGCACTAGCGAACACCGGGGAGCTGTTTTTT.

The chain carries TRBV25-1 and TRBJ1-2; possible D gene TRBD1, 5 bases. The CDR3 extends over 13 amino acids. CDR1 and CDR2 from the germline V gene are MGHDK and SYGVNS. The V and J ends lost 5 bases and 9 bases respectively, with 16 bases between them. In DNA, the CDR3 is TGTGCCAGCAGTTGGGGACTGAGGGCACGCTACACCTTC. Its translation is CASSWGLRARYTF.

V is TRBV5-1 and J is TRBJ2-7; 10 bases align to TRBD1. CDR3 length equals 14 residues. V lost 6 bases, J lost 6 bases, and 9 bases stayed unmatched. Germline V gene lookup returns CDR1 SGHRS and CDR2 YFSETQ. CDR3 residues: CASNVGQGTSEQYF. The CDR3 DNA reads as TGCGCCAGCAACGTGGGACAGGGGACCTCCGAGCAGTACTTC.

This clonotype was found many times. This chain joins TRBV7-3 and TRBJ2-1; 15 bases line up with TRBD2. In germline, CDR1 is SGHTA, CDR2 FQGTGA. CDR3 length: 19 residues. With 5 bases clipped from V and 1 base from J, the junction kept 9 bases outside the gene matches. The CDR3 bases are TGTGCCAGCAGCCCGGGACTAGCGGGGGGCAGGGTGTCCTACAATGAGCAGTTCTTC. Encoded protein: CASSPGLAGGRVSYNEQFF.

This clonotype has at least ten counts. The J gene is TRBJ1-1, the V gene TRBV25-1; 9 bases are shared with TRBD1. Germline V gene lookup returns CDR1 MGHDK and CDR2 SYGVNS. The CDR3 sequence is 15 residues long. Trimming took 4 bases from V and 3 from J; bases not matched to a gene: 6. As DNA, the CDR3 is TGTGCCAGCAGTGGCTACAGGGGGCAGGACACTGAAGCTTTCTTT. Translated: CASSGYRGQDTEAFF.

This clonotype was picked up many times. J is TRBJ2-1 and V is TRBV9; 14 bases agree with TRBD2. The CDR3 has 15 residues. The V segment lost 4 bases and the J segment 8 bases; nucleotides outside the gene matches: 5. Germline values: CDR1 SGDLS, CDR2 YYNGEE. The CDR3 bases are TGTGCCAGCAGCCCTGGGACTAGCGGGGGACATGAGCAGTTCTTC. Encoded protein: CASSPGTSGGHEQFF.

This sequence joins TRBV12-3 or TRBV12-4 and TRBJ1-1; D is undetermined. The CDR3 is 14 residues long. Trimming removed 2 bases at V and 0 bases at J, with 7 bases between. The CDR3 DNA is TGTGCCAGCAGTTTACGACATATGAACACTGAAGCTTTCTTT. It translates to CASSLRHMNTEAFF.

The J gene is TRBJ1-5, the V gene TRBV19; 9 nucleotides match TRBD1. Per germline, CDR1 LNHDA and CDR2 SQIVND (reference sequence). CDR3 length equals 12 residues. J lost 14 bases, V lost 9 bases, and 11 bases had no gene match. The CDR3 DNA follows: TGTGCCAGCAAGACAGGGGGTTCCTACGAGCATTTT. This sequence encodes CASKTGGSYEHF. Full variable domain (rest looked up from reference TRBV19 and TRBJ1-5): DGGITQSPKYLFRKEGQNVTLSCEQNLNHDAMYWYRQDPGQGLRLIYYSQIVNDFQKGDIAEGYSVSREKKESFPLTVTSAQKNPTAFYLCASKTGGSYEHFGDGTRLSIL.

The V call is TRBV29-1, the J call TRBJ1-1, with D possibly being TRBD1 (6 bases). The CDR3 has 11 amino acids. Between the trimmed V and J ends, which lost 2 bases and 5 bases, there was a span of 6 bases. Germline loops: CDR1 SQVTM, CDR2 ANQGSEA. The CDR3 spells CSVEQGTEAFF. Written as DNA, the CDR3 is TGCAGCGTTGAACAGGGGACTGAAGCTTTCTTT.

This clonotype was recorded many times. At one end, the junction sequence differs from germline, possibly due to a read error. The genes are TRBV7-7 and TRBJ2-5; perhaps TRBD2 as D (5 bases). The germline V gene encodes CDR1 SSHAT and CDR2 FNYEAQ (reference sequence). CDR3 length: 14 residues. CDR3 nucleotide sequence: TGTGCTAGCAGCTTCGGAGCCTGGGAGGAGACCCAGTACTTC. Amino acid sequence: CASSFGAWEETQYF.

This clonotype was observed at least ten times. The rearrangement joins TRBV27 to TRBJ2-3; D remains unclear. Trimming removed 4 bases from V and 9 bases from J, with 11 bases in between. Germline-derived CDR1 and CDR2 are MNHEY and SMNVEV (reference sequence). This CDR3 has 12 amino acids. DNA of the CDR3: TGTGCCAGCAGTTCCGTCCGGCAAACGCAGTATTTT. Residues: CASSSVRQTQYF.